The 5 T cell receptor beta chains presented below share a single source sample, sequenced in a study of CD8 T cells in Susac syndrome. After extraction with the RNeasy kit, roughly 0.45 to 1 ug of the RNA was reverse transcribed using random hexamers. MiXCR, applied by TCRdb to the immunoSEQ multiplex PCR reads, yields one record per CDR3 protein. The sample comprises 150,000 to 180,000 distinct CDR3 sequences, about 95% of which are singletons, and 0.13% to 0.15% rests with the top ten. Specimen: CD8+ T cells from PBMCs. These receptors all stem from a human donor with multiple sclerosis.

The chain is built from TRBV20-1 and TRBJ2-5; D uncertain. CDR1 is DFQATT, CDR2 SNEGSKA, per germline (reference sequence). V gave up 5 bases and J gave up 3 bases, with 19 bases separating them. The length of the CDR3 is 15 residues. CDR3 amino acids: CSALKPGPKEETQYF. CDR3 coding DNA: TGCAGTGCTCTTAAACCGGGCCCCAAGGAAGAGACCCAGTACTTC.

This clonotype came up once. The rearrangement uses TRBV28 and TRBJ2-7; D gene uncertain. The CDR3 length is 12 residues. Trimming cost V 5 bases and J 5 bases, with 10 bases left between them. Germline CDR1 and CDR2: MDHEN and SYDVKM. CDR3 region: CASSTSGDEQYF. In DNA, the CDR3 is TGTGCCAGCAGTACCAGTGGCGACGAGCAGTACTTC.

The chain links TRBV30 to TRBJ2-3; a possible D gene is TRBD1 (6 bases). CDR3 size: 15 residues. V was cut by 0 bases and J by 3 bases, with 13 bases left in between. Germline loops: CDR1 GTSNPN, CDR2 SVGIG (reference sequence). The CDR3 nucleotides are TGTGCCTGGAGTGTCTACAGGGTCCGTACAGATACGCAGTATTTT. Residues: CAWSVYRVRTDTQYF. The variable domain in full, with the rest retrieved from reference TRBV30 and TRBJ2-3, is SQTIHQWPATLVQPVGSPLSLECTVEGTSNPNLYWYRQAAGRGLQLLFYSVGIGQISSEVPQNLSASRPQDRQFILSSKKLLLSDSGFYLCAWSVYRVRTDTQYFGPGTRLTVL.

J is TRBJ2-1 and V is TRBV9; 7 positions match TRBD1. Germline V gene sequence: CDR1 SGDLS, CDR2 YYNGEE. The junction had 5 bases not matched to a gene; V was cut back by 0 bases and J by 2 bases. There are 16 residues in the CDR3. As DNA, the CDR3 is TGTGCCAGCAGCGTAGGAGGGGGCTCAACCTACAATGAGCAGTTCTTC. The encoded protein is CASSVGGGSTYNEQFF.

This chain links TRBV9 with TRBJ2-2; D tentatively reads TRBD1 or TRBD2 (6 bases each). CDR1 is SGDLS and CDR2 is YYNGEE in the germline V gene. The CDR3 has 15 residues. V lost 4 bases to trimming and J lost 0 bases, with 10 bases between them. CDR3 nucleotides: TGTGCCAGCAGCCCCGGGGGCGCGAACACCGGGGAGCTGTTTTTT. Translating gives CASSPGGANTGELFF.